What follows are 5 T cell receptor beta chains derived from one specimen sequenced in a study of blood T cell repertoires in COVID-19. TCRdb keeps only in-frame clones here, not all; method: immunoSEQ multiplex PCR. The profile covers approximately 220,000 clones, with 84% appearing a single time and 6.8% taken by the ten largest. Sequencing was performed on PBMCs or T cells enriched from blood (not recorded which). The receptor source for this set is a woman between 40 and 50 years old who had recovered from COVID-19.

The chain couples TRBV29-1 to TRBJ2-2; 9 nucleotides align to TRBD2. V gave up 3 bases and J gave up 3 bases; unmatched junction bases: 5. CDR1 and CDR2 (germline): SQVTM, ANQGSEA. This CDR3 comprises 15 residues. CDR3 nucleotides: TGCAGCGTTGATAGCGGGAGAGCGGACACCGGGGAGCTGTTTTTT. Its protein product is CSVDSGRADTGELFF.

V gene TRBV5-6 combines with J gene TRBJ2-1; 13 positions match TRBD2. The germline gives CDR1 SGHDT, CDR2 YYEEEE. V was pared by 1 base and J by 4 bases, with 2 bases of the junction left unmatched. The CDR3 has 16 residues. CDR3 in amino acids: CASSLWTSGGYNEQFF. In DNA, the CDR3 is TGTGCCAGCAGCTTGTGGACTAGCGGGGGATACAATGAGCAGTTCTTC. Based on the CDR3 plus reference TRBV5-6 and TRBJ2-1, the full variable domain is DAGVTQSPTHLIKTRGQQVTLRCSPKSGHDTVSWYQQALGQGPQFIFQYYEEEERQRGNFPDRFSGHQFPNYSSELNVNALLLGDSALYLCASSLWTSGGYNEQFFGPGTRLTVL.

The gene calls are TRBV5-1 and TRBJ1-1; D is ambiguous. The CDR3 consists of 13 residues. Germline V gene lookup returns CDR1 SGHRS and CDR2 YFSETQ. Trimming took off 2 bases at V and 2 bases at J, with 7 bases between the two ends. As DNA, the CDR3 is TGCGCCAGCAGCTTAGGACTCAACACTGAAGCTTTCTTT. It yields the protein CASSLGLNTEAFF.

The gene calls are TRBV7-9 and TRBJ1-1, with 10 positions matching TRBD1. CDR3 length: 17 residues. J lost 3 bases, V lost 3 bases, and 10 bases had no gene match. CDR1 is SEHNR, CDR2 FQNEAQ, per germline (reference sequence). This chain's CDR3 is CASSFFGQGVGDTEAFF. For the CDR3, the DNA is TGTGCCAGCAGCTTTTTCGGACAGGGGGTTGGAGACACTGAAGCTTTCTTT.

This chain links TRBV11-3 with TRBJ1-2; tentatively, D is TRBD1 (5 bases). CDR1 SGHNT and CDR2 YENEEA come from the germline V gene. Trimming removed 6 bases from V and 8 bases from J, with 19 bases in between. This CDR3 comprises 14 residues. For the CDR3, the DNA is TGTGCCAGCAGTCCCGGAGACAGTAGACACGGCTACACCTTC. Protein sequence: CASSPGDSRHGYTF.